These 6 T cell receptor beta chains were all obtained from the same sample, sequenced in a study of response to subunit inactivated influenza vaccine. MiXCR, run by TCRdb on the RT-PCR reads, gives a single entry per CDR3 protein. Of about 650,000 distinct CDR3 sequences listed, roughly 14% are singletons. The input for sequencing was PBMCs from blood, taken approximately 12 days after vaccination. These receptors all come from a man aged 45 to 65 who received an inactivated influenza vaccine.

This chain links TRBV20-1 with TRBJ2-7; 9 bases match TRBD2. The CDR3 runs to 12 residues. Germline V gene lookup returns CDR1 DFQATT and CDR2 SNEGSKA (reference sequence). J lost 5 bases, V lost 6 bases, and 5 bases had no gene match. As DNA, the CDR3 is TGCAGTGCCAGTAGCGGGAGAGACGAGCAGTACTTC. Translating it yields CSASSGRDEQYF.

The V gene is TRBV20-1, the J gene TRBJ2-1; 10 bases align to TRBD2. The CDR3 covers 14 residues. Germline V gives CDR1 DFQATT, CDR2 SNEGSKA (reference sequence). V trimming: 6 bases; J trimming: 8 bases; junction bases outside the gene matches: 10. CDR3 sequence reads: CSAAQRGGRDEQFF. The CDR3 DNA sequence: TGCAGTGCGGCGCAGCGGGGGGGCCGGGATGAGCAGTTCTTC.

The rearrangement joins TRBV10-1 to TRBJ1-5; no firm D call. Trimming pared 6 bases from V and 7 bases from J, leaving 10 bases between. This CDR3 is 12 amino acids long. Germline-derived CDR1 and CDR2 are WNHNN and SYGVQD (reference sequence). The CDR3 DNA follows: TGCGCCAGCAGCCAGAGTGGGCAGCCCCAGCATTTT. It codes for CASSQSGQPQHF.

The V call is TRBV20-1, the J call TRBJ2-1; TRBD2 agrees at 9 bases. V gave up 6 bases and J gave up 0 bases; unmatched junction bases: 6. Germline V gene sequence: CDR1 DFQATT, CDR2 SNEGSKA (reference sequence). The CDR3 has 15 residues. The CDR3 coding sequence is TGCAGTGCCACCGGGACTAGCTTCTCCTACAATGAGCAGTTCTTC. Its protein product is CSATGTSFSYNEQFF.

The chain combines TRBV4-2 with TRBJ2-5; D may correspond to TRBD1 or TRBD2 (5 bases each). The V and J ends lost 1 base and 3 bases respectively, with 12 bases between them. This CDR3 is built from 15 residues. Germline lookup yields CDR1 LGHNA and CDR2 YNFKEQ. The chain's CDR3 is CASSQVEGPEETQYF. CDR3 bases: TGTGCCAGCAGCCAAGTTGAGGGGCCAGAAGAGACCCAGTACTTC.

This clonotype was detected only a few times. The chain couples TRBV4-1 to TRBJ1-1; 9 bases agree with TRBD1. From germline, CDR1 is MGHRA and CDR2 YSYEKL. Trimming removed 4 bases from V and 4 bases from J; junction bases left unmatched: 10. The CDR3 consists of 16 residues. CDR3 DNA: TGCGCCAGCAGCCGGCCGGGACAGGGTCTGAGCACTGAAGCTTTCTTT. Protein product: CASSRPGQGLSTEAFF.